Shown below are 17 T cell receptor beta chains from a single sample sequenced in a study of T cell responses to AZD1222 COVID-19 vaccine. The data were produced by immunoSEQ multiplex PCR, yet TCRdb's version contains in-frame clones alone and is incomplete. The top ten clones hold roughly 5% of a sample with 100,000 to 150,000 clones, around 88% of them seen once. Sequences were derived from peripheral blood, sampled on day 0 of AZD1222 vaccination. The receptor set was obtained from an adult in good health.

V usage is TRBV28 and J usage is TRBJ1-5, with TRBD1 matching over 8 bases. Germline assignment: CDR1 MDHEN and CDR2 SYDVKM. The length of the CDR3 is 12 residues. Trimming took 7 bases from V and 6 from J; bases not matched to a gene: 2. Written as DNA, the CDR3 is TGTGCCAGCACAGGGGGCGGTCAGCCCCAGCATTTT. Translation: CASTGGGQPQHF.

The J gene is TRBJ2-1, the V gene TRBV13; D may be TRBD2 (6 bases). Looked up from germline, CDR1 is PRHDT and CDR2 is FYEKMQ (reference sequence). The CDR3 has 12 residues. V lost 5 bases to trimming and J lost 6 bases, with 8 bases between them. CDR3 bases: TGTGCCAGCAGCCCGGGACTCAATGAGCAGTTCTTC. Translated: CASSPGLNEQFF.

The chain carries TRBV19 and TRBJ1-3; D gene uncertain. The germline V gene encodes CDR1 LNHDA and CDR2 SQIVND (reference sequence). The CDR3 spans 16 residues. Between the trimmed V and J ends, which lost 4 bases and 0 bases, there was a span of 13 bases. DNA of the CDR3: TGTGCCAGTAGTACAATCTCCGGCAGCTCTGGAAACACCATATATTTT. Translated: CASSTISGSSGNTIYF.

The chain is built from TRBV7-8 and TRBJ2-5; D tentatively reads TRBD1 or TRBD2 (6 bases each). V was pared by 3 bases and J by 2 bases, with 16 bases between. The CDR3 consists of 16 residues. Germline CDR1 reads SGHVS; CDR2 reads FQNEAQ. The CDR3 reads CASSFIGGPLQETQYF. CDR3 nucleotide sequence: TGTGCCAGCAGCTTTATAGGGGGGCCGTTGCAAGAGACCCAGTACTTC.

The chain is built from TRBV5-1 and TRBJ1-1; weak D call: TRBD1 (6 bases). This CDR3 spans 14 amino acids. The V and J ends lost 0 bases and 5 bases respectively, with 11 bases between them. Germline V gene sequence: CDR1 SGHRS, CDR2 YFSETQ. The CDR3 DNA reads TGCGCCAGCAGCTTGGGGGCAGGGGAGACTGAAGCTTTCTTT. Translating gives CASSLGAGETEAFF.

The gene calls are TRBV5-1 and TRBJ2-1; tentative D call: TRBD1 (6 bases). There are 15 residues in the CDR3. V was cut by 0 bases and J by 7 bases, with 14 bases left in between. Germline CDR1 reads SGHRS; CDR2 reads YFSETQ. The CDR3: CASSLADRNSNEQFF. CDR3 coding DNA: TGCGCCAGCAGCTTGGCGGACAGAAACTCTAATGAGCAGTTCTTC.

This chain joins TRBV29-1 and TRBJ1-4; no clear D. Germline lookup yields CDR1 SQVTM and CDR2 ANQGSEA. V lost 7 bases, J lost 5 bases, and 11 bases lay in between. The CDR3 extends over 12 amino acids. CDR3 sequence (DNA): TGCAGCGCCACCGGGGAAAATGAAAAACTGTTTTTT. Residues: CSATGENEKLFF.

Points on this clone: One end of the junction varies from germline; a read error may be responsible. The chain employs TRBV10-2 and TRBJ2-5; 8 bases are shared with TRBD2. CDR3 size: 14 residues. CDR1 is WSHSY, CDR2 SAAADI, per germline. The CDR3 nucleotides read TGCGCCAGCAGTCCTGTTAACGGGGGGGCCGCCATTGACTTC. This codes for CASSPVNGGAAIDF.

This chain joins TRBV7-8 and TRBJ1-1; D is undetermined. Germline V gene sequence: CDR1 SGHVS, CDR2 FQNEAQ. The CDR3 extends over 16 amino acids. The ends were cut back, 1 base at V and 2 bases at J, with 14 bases in the middle. CDR3 DNA sequence: TGTGCCAGCAGCTTAGGTCAGGCACAAAAAAACACTGAAGCTTTCTTT. Its protein product is CASSLGQAQKNTEAFF.

This rearrangement joins TRBV19 to TRBJ1-1; 8 nucleotides align to TRBD1. Losses at the gene ends were 7 bases for V and 2 bases for J; bases not matched to a gene: 6. The V gene's germline CDR1 is LNHDA and CDR2 SQIVND (reference sequence). The CDR3 contains 14 residues. The CDR3 loop is CASITGTGNTEAFF. CDR3 in DNA: TGTGCCAGTATCACCGGGACAGGCAACACTGAAGCTTTCTTT.

V and J are TRBV27 and TRBJ2-3, with TRBD2 matching 11 bases. CDR1 is MNHEY and CDR2 is SMNVEV in the germline V gene (reference sequence). The CDR3 runs to 16 residues. Germline trimming cut 3 bases from V and 1 base from J; bases unmatched to any gene: 3. The CDR3 loop reads CASSLLAGGGTDTQYF. The CDR3 DNA is TGTGCCAGCAGTTTGCTAGCGGGGGGTGGCACAGATACGCAGTATTTT.

This rearrangement joins TRBV18 to TRBJ1-2; 10 bases fit TRBD1. From germline, CDR1 is KGHSH and CDR2 LQKENI. This CDR3 has 15 amino acids. Trimming took 3 bases from V and 1 from J; bases not matched to a gene: 2. The CDR3 DNA reads as TGTGCCAGCTCACCGGGGGACAGGGGTAACTATGGCTACACCTTC. Protein: CASSPGDRGNYGYTF.

CDR3 protein: CASTLMGVQETQYF. CDR3 in DNA: TGTGCCAGCACCCTGATGGGCGTCCAAGAGACCCAGTACTTC. V and J are TRBV6-5 and TRBJ2-5; the D is unclear. Looked up from germline, CDR1 is MNHEY and CDR2 is SVGAGI. Between the trimmed V and J ends, which lost 7 bases and 1 base, there was a span of 13 bases. This CDR3 spans 14 amino acids.

The V call is TRBV7-9, the J call TRBJ1-6; 7 positions match TRBD1. The CDR3 spans 11 residues. CDR1 is SEHNR and CDR2 is FQNEAQ in the germline V gene (reference sequence). V shed 4 bases, J shed 14 bases, and the junction held 2 bases outside the gene matches. The CDR3, as DNA: TGTGCCAGCAGCTCTGGACAGGCCCTCCACTTT. Protein product: CASSSGQALHF.

The chain joins TRBV4-3 to TRBJ1-3; D is uncertain. Looked up from germline, CDR1 is LGHNA and CDR2 is YSLEER. Trimming pared 0 bases from V and 0 bases from J, leaving 12 bases between. The CDR3 runs 17 residues. CDR3 nucleotide sequence: TGCGCCAGCAGCCAAGATTCGGCCGGGAGCTCTGGAAACACCATATATTTT. The encoded protein is CASSQDSAGSSGNTIYF.

V is TRBV3-1 (or the pseudogene TRBV3-2) and J is TRBJ1-2, with a tentative D call TRBD1 (5 bases). The CDR3 totals 14 residues. With 1 base removed from V and 2 bases from J, the gap between germline ends came to 8 bases. The germline V gene encodes CDR1 LGHDT and CDR2 YNNKEL (reference sequence). For the CDR3, the DNA is TGTGCCAGCAGCCAAGGGTCAGGGAACTATGGCTACACCTTC. This codes for CASSQGSGNYGYTF.

CDR3 region: CASSPRPGALTTTDTQYF. DNA for the CDR3: TGTGCCAGCAGCCCCCGACCCGGGGCTCTTACTACCACAGATACGCAGTATTTT. The J gene is TRBJ2-3, the V gene TRBV7-8, with D perhaps assigned TRBD1 or TRBD2 (5 bases each). Germline-derived CDR1 and CDR2 are SGHVS and FQNEAQ. This CDR3 contains 18 residues. V dropped 5 bases and J dropped 2 bases, with 23 bases sitting between them.